The 6 T cell receptor beta chains presented below share a single source sample, sequenced in a study of T cell responses to AZD1222 COVID-19 vaccine. Method: immunoSEQ multiplex PCR; TCRdb's copy keeps in-frame clones and lacks some. Of 150,000 to 200,000 clones in the sample, about 90% were seen once. The sequencing here drew on peripheral blood, taken 28 days after the second AZD1222 dose. Receptor source: an adult who received the AZD1222 COVID-19 vaccine.

The chain uses TRBV5-4 and TRBJ1-1; D is possibly TRBD1 (6 bases). CDR3 length equals 15 residues. Per germline, CDR1 SGHNT and CDR2 YYREEE (reference sequence). Between the trimmed V and J ends, which lost 4 bases and 5 bases, there was a span of 18 bases. CDR3 protein: CASSPLQGVPTEAFF. The CDR3 DNA follows: TGTGCCAGCAGCCCCTTACAGGGAGTACCGACTGAAGCTTTCTTT.

The chain links TRBV30 to TRBJ1-2; D perhaps matches TRBD1 (5 bases). The ends were cut back, 0 bases at V and 6 bases at J, with 8 bases in the middle. This CDR3 is built from 12 residues. CDR1 is GTSNPN, CDR2 SVGIG, per germline (reference sequence). CDR3 loop: CAWSVGADGYTF. The DNA for the CDR3 is TGTGCCTGGAGTGTAGGGGCTGATGGCTACACCTTC.

V is TRBV20-1 and J is TRBJ2-1; 10 bases are a match to TRBD1. Germline values: CDR1 DFQATT, CDR2 SNEGSKA (reference sequence). Unmatched junction bases numbered 5, after V lost 3 bases and J lost 6 bases. This CDR3 is 14 amino acids long. The DNA for the CDR3 is TGCAGTGCTAGTGCTGACAGGGGGCTCAATGAGCAGTTCTTC. Translation: CSASADRGLNEQFF.

The genes are TRBV12-3 or TRBV12-4 and TRBJ2-2, with D hard to call. The length of the CDR3 is 12 residues. V was clipped by 3 bases and J by 7 bases, with 6 bases between them. The CDR3 nucleotides read TGTGCCAGCAGTTTTGTAAGCGGGGAGCTGTTTTTT. Encoded protein: CASSFVSGELFF.

This chain connects TRBV5-4 to TRBJ2-2; D tentatively reads TRBD1 or TRBD2 (8 bases each). Per germline, CDR1 SGHNT and CDR2 YYREEE (reference sequence). V was shortened by 4 bases and J by 1 base, with 20 bases between the two germline ends. CDR3 length equals 18 residues. For the CDR3, the DNA is TGTGCCAGCAGCCGGGGGGGGACAGGACAGAGGAACACCGGGGAGCTGTTTTTT. Translation gives CASSRGGTGQRNTGELFF.

The V and J genes are TRBV18 and TRBJ2-7; 8 bases align to TRBD1. The J segment lost 5 bases and the V segment lost 6 bases, leaving 6 bases of the junction unmatched. Germline lookup yields CDR1 KGHSH and CDR2 LQKENI. The CDR3 is 13 residues long. The DNA for the CDR3 is TGTGCCAGCTCTCCCAGGGGGCAGAACGAGCAGTACTTC. Amino acid sequence: CASSPRGQNEQYF.